This T cell receptor beta chain was sequenced in a study of breast tumors, draining lymph nodes, adjacent tissues listed by TCRdb under 2016. Notes on the research overall: Breast cancer patients provided tumor, adjacent nontumor tissue and axillary lymph nodes, and the study compared the TCR beta repertoires across these three sources. The study was designed to assess the relationships and possible T-cell exchange between tumor, surrounding tissue and draining lymph node repertoires in human breast cancer. Broader findings and caveats from the paper: The data were considered consistent with the idea that most tumor T cells come from the lymph node and then expand in tumor tissue. The study presented the conclusion that tumor T cells originate in lymph nodes as consistent with a hypothesis, not as something directly demonstrated. T-cell repertoire diversity in tumors was found to be lower than in lymph nodes but higher than in nontumor tissue, and preferential V and J gene usage was observed. In luminal-like breast cancer, tumor and nontumor tissue repertoires resembled each other significantly more than in basal-like breast cancer.

This clonotype was counted at least ten times. Its antigen remains undetermined. Base qualities are not recorded, but no much larger clone differs from it by a single base. CDR1 SQVTM and CDR2 ANQGSEA are derived from the germline V gene. Trimming removed 4 bases from V and 4 bases from J, leaving 16 bases between the germline ends. Including cysteine and phenylalanine, the CDR3 has 14 amino acids. The retained sequence is limited to the CDR3, 42 bases, with the frame set at the first base. Sequencing used an Illumina HiSeq 2000. Multiplex PCR amplification was used to generate the TCR beta chain libraries. The amplified TCR beta chain products were analyzed by high-throughput sequencing. TCRdb passed the public sequencing reads through fastp at Q25 and MiXCR, retaining productive beta sequences. Rows are combined by CDR3 protein, so each entry shows the most common genes and DNA. The sample yields 200,000 to 250,000 distinct CDR3 sequences; around 35% were counted once. Of the sample, approximately 3.5% is held by the ten largest clones.

The axillary draining lymph nodes of breast cancer patients were the source of the lymph node samples. The receptor comes from a female donor with breast cancer. Some clones in this sample may be carry-over from other donors' samples. The V gene is TRBV29-1 and the J gene is TRBJ1-2, and perhaps TRBD1 as D gene, on 5 matching bases. The source material was axillary lymph node tissue. The nucleotide sequence reads as follows: TGCAGCGTTGTAGACGCAGGGAGAGGCTATGGCTACACCTTC. This codes for CSVVDAGRGYGYTF.